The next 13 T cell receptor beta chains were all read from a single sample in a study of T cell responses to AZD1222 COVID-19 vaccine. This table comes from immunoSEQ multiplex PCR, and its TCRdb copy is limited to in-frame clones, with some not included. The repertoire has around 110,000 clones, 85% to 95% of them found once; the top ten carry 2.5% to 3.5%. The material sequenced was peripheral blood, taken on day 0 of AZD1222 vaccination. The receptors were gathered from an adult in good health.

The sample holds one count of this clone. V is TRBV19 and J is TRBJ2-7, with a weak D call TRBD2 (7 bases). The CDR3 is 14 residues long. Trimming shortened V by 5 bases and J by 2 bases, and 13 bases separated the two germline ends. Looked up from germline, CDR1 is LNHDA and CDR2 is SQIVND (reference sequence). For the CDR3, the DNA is TGTGCCAGTAGTTATGAGGGGGGGACCTACGAGCAGTACTTC. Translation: CASSYEGGTYEQYF.

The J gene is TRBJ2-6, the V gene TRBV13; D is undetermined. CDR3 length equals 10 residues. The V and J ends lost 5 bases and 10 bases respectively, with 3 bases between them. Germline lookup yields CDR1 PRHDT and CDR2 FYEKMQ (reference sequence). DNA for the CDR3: TGTGCCAGCAGCGGGAACGTCCTGACTTTC. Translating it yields CASSGNVLTF.

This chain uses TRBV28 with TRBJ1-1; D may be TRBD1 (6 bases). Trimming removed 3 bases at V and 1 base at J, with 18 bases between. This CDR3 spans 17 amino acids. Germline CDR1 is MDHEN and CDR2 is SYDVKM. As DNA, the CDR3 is TGTGCCAGCAGTTTTAAGGGGGTGTATACGAGGAACACTGAAGCTTTCTTT. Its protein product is CASSFKGVYTRNTEAFF.

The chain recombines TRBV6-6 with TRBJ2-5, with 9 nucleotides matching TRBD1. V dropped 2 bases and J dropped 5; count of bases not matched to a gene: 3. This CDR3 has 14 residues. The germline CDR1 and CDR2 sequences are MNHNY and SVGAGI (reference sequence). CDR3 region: CASSYTGGGETQYF. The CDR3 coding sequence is TGTGCCAGCAGTTACACAGGGGGCGGGGAGACCCAGTACTTC.

As DNA, the CDR3 is TGTGCCAGCAGCCAGTCCAGCGAGCAGTTCTTC. Translated: CASSQSSEQFF. This chain joins TRBV7-8 and TRBJ2-1; D call uncertain. Looked up from germline, CDR1 is SGHVS and CDR2 is FQNEAQ. V was pared by 5 bases and J by 10 bases, with 9 bases between. The CDR3 totals 11 residues.

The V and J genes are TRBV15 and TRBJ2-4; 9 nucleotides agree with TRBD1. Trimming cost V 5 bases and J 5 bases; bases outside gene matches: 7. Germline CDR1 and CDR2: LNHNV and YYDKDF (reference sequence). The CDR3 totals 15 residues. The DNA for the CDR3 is TGTGCCACCAGCCATCTCCGGGACAGGGAAAACATTCAGTACTTC. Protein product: CATSHLRDRENIQYF.

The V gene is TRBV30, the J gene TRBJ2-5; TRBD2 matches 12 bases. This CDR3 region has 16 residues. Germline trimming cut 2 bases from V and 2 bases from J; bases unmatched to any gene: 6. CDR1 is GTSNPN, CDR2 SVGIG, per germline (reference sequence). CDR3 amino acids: CAWSRRLAGDQETQYF. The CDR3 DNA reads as TGTGCCTGGAGTAGACGACTAGCGGGAGATCAAGAGACCCAGTACTTC.

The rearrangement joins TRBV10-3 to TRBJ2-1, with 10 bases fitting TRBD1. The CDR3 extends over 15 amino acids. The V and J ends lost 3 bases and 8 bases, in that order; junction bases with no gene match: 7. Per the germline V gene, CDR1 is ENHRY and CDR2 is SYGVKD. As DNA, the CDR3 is TGTGCCATCAGTGAACCGGGACAGGGGATCGATGAGCAGTTCTTC. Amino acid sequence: CAISEPGQGIDEQFF.

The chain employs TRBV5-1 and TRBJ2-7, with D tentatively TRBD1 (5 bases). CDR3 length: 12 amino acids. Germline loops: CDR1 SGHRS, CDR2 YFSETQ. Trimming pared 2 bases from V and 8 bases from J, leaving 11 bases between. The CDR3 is CASSLDSLKQYF. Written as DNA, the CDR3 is TGCGCCAGCAGCTTAGACAGTCTTAAGCAGTACTTC.

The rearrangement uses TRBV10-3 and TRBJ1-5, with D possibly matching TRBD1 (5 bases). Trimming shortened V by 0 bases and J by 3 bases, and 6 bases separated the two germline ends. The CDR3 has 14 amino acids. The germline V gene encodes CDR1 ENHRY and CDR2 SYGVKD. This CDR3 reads CAISESGDNQPQHF. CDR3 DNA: TGTGCCATCAGTGAGTCAGGGGACAATCAGCCCCAGCATTTT.

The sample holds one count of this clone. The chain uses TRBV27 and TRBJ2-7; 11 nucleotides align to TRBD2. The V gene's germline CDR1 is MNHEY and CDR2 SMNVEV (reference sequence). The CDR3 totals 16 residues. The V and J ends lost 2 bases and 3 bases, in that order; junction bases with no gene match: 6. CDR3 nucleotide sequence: TGTGCCAGCAGTTTAAGGCAGACTAGCGGGGTCTACGAGCAGTACTTC. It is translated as CASSLRQTSGVYEQYF.

The CDR3 reads CASSLYPPENSYNEQFF. DNA of the CDR3: TGCGCCAGCAGCTTGTATCCCCCGGAGAATAGTTACAATGAGCAGTTCTTC. J is TRBJ2-1 and V is TRBV5-1; D is unclear. Trimming cost V 1 base and J 4 bases, with 18 bases left between them. The CDR3 runs to 17 residues. Germline V gives CDR1 SGHRS, CDR2 YFSETQ.

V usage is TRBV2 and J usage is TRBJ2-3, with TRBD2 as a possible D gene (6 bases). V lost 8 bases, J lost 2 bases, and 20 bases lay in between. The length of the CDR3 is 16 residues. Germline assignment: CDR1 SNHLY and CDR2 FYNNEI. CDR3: CASVGSLLLDTDTQYF. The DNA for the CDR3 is TGTGCCAGCGTCGGGAGCCTCCTATTAGACACAGATACGCAGTATTTT.